This T cell receptor (beta chain) was sequenced in a study of patients and donors after allogeneic stem cell transplantation (dated by TCRdb to the early 2020s). Library preparation was by RT-PCR. Sequenced using a NextSeq 550. Through fastp at Q25 and MiXCR, TCRdb rebuilt clones from the public reads, retaining in-frame beta chains. Rows are combined by CDR3 protein, so each entry shows the most common genes and DNA. The sample table shows under 200,000 distinct CDR3 sequences, and around 30% are seen once. The ten largest make up approximately 3% of the sample. The germline V gene sets CDR1 to LGHNA and CDR2 to YSLEER. From its cysteine to its phenylalanine, the CDR3 spans 14 amino acids. Just CDR3 DNA is preserved here, 42 bases in frame from base 1. About this clonotype itself: It has no known antigen specificity. One junction end disagrees with the germline gene, perhaps due to a read error.

The receptor's source is a human donor who was either an allogeneic HSCT recipient or a stem cell or donor lymphocyte infusion donor (not recorded which). It is not recorded whose cells these are; they may come from a transplant donor. The chain links TRBV4-3 with TRBJ1-4, and 7 junction bases match TRBD1. The sequenced material came from blood, either unsorted or a sorted T cell fraction (not recorded which). The CDR3 corresponds to CASGHSGTDEKLFF. The DNA reads as follows: TGCGCCAGCGGCCACAGCGGGACAGATGAAAAACTGTTTTTT.